This passage covers 10 T cell receptor beta chains from one sample sequenced in a study of blood T cells in healthy people across ages. With a J-beta primer mix and a sample-barcoded 5' primer, a second PCR ran about 7 to 12 cycles. TCRdb used MiXCR to reprocess the 5' RACE reads, holding one entry per CDR3 protein. Seen here are more than 500,000 distinct CDR3 sequences, about 25% observed once, and the top ten hold 3% to 4%. These data were also filed under a second study, of T cells of mothers and their children.

The material sequenced was blood. The receptors stem from a boy aged 2-9 years in good health.

V and J are TRBV20-1 and TRBJ2-1; a weak D match, TRBD2 (6 bases). Germline CDR1 DFQATT, CDR2 SNEGSKA (reference sequence). The CDR3 totals 15 residues. Trimming cost V 4 bases and J 0 bases, with 13 bases left between them. The CDR3 bases are TGCAGTGCTAAGGTGGGAGGCAACTCCTACAATGAGCAGTTCTTC. Translation: CSAKVGGNSYNEQFF.

This clonotype was recorded a few times. V gene TRBV7-9 combines with J gene TRBJ2-7, with D uncertain. Germline V lookup: CDR1 SEHNR, CDR2 FQNEAQ (reference sequence). V was trimmed by 4 bases and J by 5 bases, leaving 9 bases between them. This CDR3 is 12 amino acids long. This chain's CDR3 is CASSSSPNEQYF. DNA of the CDR3: TGTGCCAGCAGCTCGTCGCCTAACGAGCAGTACTTC.

This clonotype has a handful of counts. The rearrangement links TRBV12-3 or TRBV12-4 to TRBJ2-5; D not certain. V lost 6 bases and J 2 bases, leaving 16 bases between the germline ends. This CDR3 has 15 amino acids. CDR3 bases: TGTGCCAGCAGCCGGCCGGCCCCCGTACAAGAGACCCAGTACTTC. Translating gives CASSRPAPVQETQYF.

In its sample, this clonotype was seen a few times. The V call is TRBV28, the J call TRBJ1-1; 8 nucleotides line up with TRBD1. The germline V gene has CDR1 MDHEN and CDR2 SYDVKM. The trim removed 8 bases at V and 0 bases at J, leaving 8 bases unmatched. The CDR3 spans 15 residues. This chain's CDR3 is CASLGQEVMNTEAFF. CDR3 DNA: TGTGCCAGCCTGGGACAGGAGGTCATGAACACTGAAGCTTTCTTT.

V is TRBV7-2 and J is TRBJ2-1; D tentatively reads TRBD1 or TRBD2 (5 bases each). The germline CDR1 and CDR2 sequences are SGHTA and FQGNSA. The CDR3 has 14 amino acids. Trimming left V 3 bases short and J 9 bases short, with 15 bases between. The DNA of the CDR3 is TGTGCCAGCAGCTTCGGGATTCCCCAGGGTGAGCAGTTCTTC. It yields the protein CASSFGIPQGEQFF.

This clonotype was counted only a few times. V gene TRBV30 combines with J gene TRBJ2-5; weak D call: TRBD1 (6 bases). The DNA end is more similar to TRBJ2-1, so the J call may be wrong. The CDR3 has 12 amino acids. Germline CDR1 and CDR2: GTSNPN and SVGIG (reference sequence). The DNA for the CDR3 is TGTGCCTGGAGTGGGGGGCGGAATGAGCAGTTCTTC. This encodes CAWSGGRNEQFF.

The rearrangement links TRBV20-1 to TRBJ2-5, with 11 bases that match TRBD2. TRBJ2-7 matches the DNA end more closely, so the J call is doubtful. CDR1 and CDR2 from the germline V gene are DFQATT and SNEGSKA (reference sequence). The CDR3 runs to 13 residues. For the CDR3, the DNA is TGCAGTGCTAGTGAGCTAGCGGGAGGCGAGCAGTACTTC. Translating it yields CSASELAGGEQYF.

V is TRBV20-1 and J is TRBJ2-1, with D perhaps matching TRBD1 (5 bases). The J call may not be correct, given that the DNA end is closer to TRBJ2-5. This CDR3 is 13 amino acids long. The germline V gene has CDR1 DFQATT and CDR2 SNEGSKA (reference sequence). The DNA of the CDR3 is TGCAGTGCTGACCGGGCCAGGGAAGAGACCCAGTACTTC. Its protein product is CSADRAREETQYF.

CDR3 loop: CASSLDGGQGAGVYEQYF. The CDR3 DNA reads TGCGCCAGCAGCCTCGATGGAGGACAGGGGGCGGGGGTCTACGAGCAGTACTTC. The gene calls are TRBV23-1 and TRBJ2-5; TRBD1 aligns across 11 bases. The end of the DNA is better explained by TRBJ2-7, so the J call may be wrong. TRBV23-1 is sorted into the ORF group, with uncertain function. There are 18 residues in the CDR3.

The sample holds a few counts of this clonotype. The V call is TRBV3-1, the J call TRBJ1-5, with D hard to call. From germline, CDR1 is LGHDT and CDR2 YNNKEL (reference sequence). CDR3 size: 15 residues. The V and J ends lost 0 bases and 7 bases respectively, with 13 bases between them. CDR3 amino acids: CASSQEGGFLQPQHF. The CDR3 coding sequence is TGTGCCAGCAGCCAAGAAGGCGGGTTTCTCCAGCCCCAGCATTTT.